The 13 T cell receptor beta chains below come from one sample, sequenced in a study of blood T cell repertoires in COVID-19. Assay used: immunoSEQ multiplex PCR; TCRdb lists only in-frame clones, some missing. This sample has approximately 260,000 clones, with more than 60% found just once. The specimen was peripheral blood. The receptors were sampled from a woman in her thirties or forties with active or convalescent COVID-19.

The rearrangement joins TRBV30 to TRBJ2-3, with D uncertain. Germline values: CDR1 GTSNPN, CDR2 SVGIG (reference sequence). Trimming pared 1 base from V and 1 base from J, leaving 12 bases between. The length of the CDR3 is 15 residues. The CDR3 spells CAWSALRHGTDTQYF. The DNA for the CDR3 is TGTGCCTGGAGTGCCCTCAGACACGGCACAGATACGCAGTATTTT. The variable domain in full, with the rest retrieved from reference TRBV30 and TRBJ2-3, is SQTIHQWPATLVQPVGSPLSLECTVEGTSNPNLYWYRQAAGRGLQLLFYSVGIGQISSEVPQNLSASRPQDRQFILSSKKLLLSDSGFYLCAWSALRHGTDTQYFGPGTRLTVL.

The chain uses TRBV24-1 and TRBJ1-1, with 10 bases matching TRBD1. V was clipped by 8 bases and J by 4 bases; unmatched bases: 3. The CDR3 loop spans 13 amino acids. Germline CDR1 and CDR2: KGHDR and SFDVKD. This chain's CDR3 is CATTRTGGTEAFF. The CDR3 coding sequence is TGTGCCACCACCCGGACAGGGGGCACTGAAGCTTTCTTT.

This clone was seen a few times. CDR3 sequence (DNA): TGTGCCAGCAGCTCCCGGGACTTATCTTTAAATGAGCAGTTCTTC. Protein: CASSSRDLSLNEQFF. This chain uses TRBV7-9 with TRBJ2-1, with D maybe TRBD2 (6 bases). This CDR3 is built from 15 residues. Deletions cut 4 bases from V and 7 bases from J, with 17 bases between. The germline V gene has CDR1 SEHNR and CDR2 FQNEAQ (reference sequence).

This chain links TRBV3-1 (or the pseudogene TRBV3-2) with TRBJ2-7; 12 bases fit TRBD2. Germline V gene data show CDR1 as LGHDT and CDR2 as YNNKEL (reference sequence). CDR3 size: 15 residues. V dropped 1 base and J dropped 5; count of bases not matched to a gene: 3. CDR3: CASSQGLAGADEQYF. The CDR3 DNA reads TGTGCCAGCAGCCAAGGACTAGCGGGGGCCGACGAGCAGTACTTC.

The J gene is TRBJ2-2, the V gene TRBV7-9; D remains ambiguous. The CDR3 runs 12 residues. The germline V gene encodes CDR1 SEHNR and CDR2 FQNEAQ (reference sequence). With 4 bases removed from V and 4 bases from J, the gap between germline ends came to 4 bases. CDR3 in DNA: TGTGCCAGCAGCTCTTCCACCGGGGAGCTGTTTTTT. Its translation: CASSSSTGELFF. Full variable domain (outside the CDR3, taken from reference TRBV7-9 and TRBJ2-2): DTGVSQNPRHKITKRGQNVTFRCDPISEHNRLYWYRQTLGQGPEFLTYFQNEAQLEKSRLLSDRFSAERPKGSFSTLEIQRTEQGDSAMYLCASSSSTGELFFGEGSRLTVL.

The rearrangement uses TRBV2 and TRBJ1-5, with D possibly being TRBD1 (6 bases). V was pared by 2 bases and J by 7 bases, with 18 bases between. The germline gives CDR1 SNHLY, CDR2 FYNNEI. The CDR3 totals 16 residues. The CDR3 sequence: CASSERLGGAGQPQHF. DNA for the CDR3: TGTGCCAGCAGTGAACGGCTGGGGGGGGCCGGGCAGCCCCAGCATTTT.

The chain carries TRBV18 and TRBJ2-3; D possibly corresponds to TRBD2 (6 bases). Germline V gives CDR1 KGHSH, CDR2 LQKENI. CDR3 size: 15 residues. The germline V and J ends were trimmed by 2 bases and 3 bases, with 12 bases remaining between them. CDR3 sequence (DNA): TGTGCCAGCTCACCAAGGGGAGGCGGGACAGATACGCAGTATTTT. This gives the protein CASSPRGGGTDTQYF.

CDR3 nucleotide sequence: TGCAGTGCTAGTTCCCGCTCACAGGGGAACGGAAACACCATATATTTT. Its translation is CSASSRSQGNGNTIYF. The rearrangement links TRBV20-1 to TRBJ1-3; 7 bases align to TRBD1. This CDR3 is 16 amino acids long. CDR1 is DFQATT and CDR2 is SNEGSKA in the germline V gene (reference sequence). Trimming took 3 bases from V and 4 from J; bases not matched to a gene: 12.

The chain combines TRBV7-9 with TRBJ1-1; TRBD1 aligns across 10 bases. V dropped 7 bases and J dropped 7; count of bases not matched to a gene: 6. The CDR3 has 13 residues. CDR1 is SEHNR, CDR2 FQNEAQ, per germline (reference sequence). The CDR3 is CASTPGQGGEAFF. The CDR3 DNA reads TGTGCCAGCACCCCCGGACAGGGGGGTGAAGCTTTCTTT. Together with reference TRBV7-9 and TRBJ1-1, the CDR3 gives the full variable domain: DTGVSQNPRHKITKRGQNVTFRCDPISEHNRLYWYRQTLGQGPEFLTYFQNEAQLEKSRLLSDRFSAERPKGSFSTLEIQRTEQGDSAMYLCASTPGQGGEAFFGQGTRLTVV.

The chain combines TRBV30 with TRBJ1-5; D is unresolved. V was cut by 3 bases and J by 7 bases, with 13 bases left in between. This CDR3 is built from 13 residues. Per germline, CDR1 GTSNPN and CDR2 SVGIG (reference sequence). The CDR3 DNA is TGTGCCTGGAGATCGAAGTCGAGCCAGCCCCAGCATTTT. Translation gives CAWRSKSSQPQHF.

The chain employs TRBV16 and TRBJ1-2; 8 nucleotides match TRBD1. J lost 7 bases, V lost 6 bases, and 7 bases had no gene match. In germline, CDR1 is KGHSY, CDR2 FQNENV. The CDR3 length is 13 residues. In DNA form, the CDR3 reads TGTGCCAGCAGAATAGGACAGGGAAGTGGCTACACCTTC. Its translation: CASRIGQGSGYTF.

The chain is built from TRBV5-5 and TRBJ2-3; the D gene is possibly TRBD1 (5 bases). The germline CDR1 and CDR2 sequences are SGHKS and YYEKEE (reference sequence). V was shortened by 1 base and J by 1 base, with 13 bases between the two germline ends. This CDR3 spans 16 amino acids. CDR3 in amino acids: CASSLYLGPRTDTQYF. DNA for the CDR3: TGTGCCAGCAGCTTGTATTTGGGGCCCCGCACAGATACGCAGTATTTT. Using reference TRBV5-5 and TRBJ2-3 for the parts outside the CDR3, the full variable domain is DAGVTQSPTHLIKTRGQQVTLRCSPISGHKSVSWYQQVLGQGPQFIFQYYEKEERGRGNFPDRFSARQFPNYSSELNVNALLLGDSALYLCASSLYLGPRTDTQYFGPGTRLTVL.

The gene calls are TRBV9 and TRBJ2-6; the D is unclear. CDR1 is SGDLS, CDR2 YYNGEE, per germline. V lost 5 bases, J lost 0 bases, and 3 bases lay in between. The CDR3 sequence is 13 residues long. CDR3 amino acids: CASRASGANVLTF. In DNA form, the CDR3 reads TGTGCCAGCAGGGCCTCTGGGGCCAACGTCCTGACTTTC. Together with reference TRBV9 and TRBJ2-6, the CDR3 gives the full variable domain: DSGVTQTPKHLITATGQRVTLRCSPRSGDLSVYWYQQSLDQGLQFLIQYYNGEERAKGNILERFSAQQFPDLHSELNLSSLELGDSALYFCASRASGANVLTFGAGSRLTVL.